A single sample gave rise to the 2 T cell receptor beta chains below, sequenced in a study of blood T cell repertoires in COVID-19. The protocol was immunoSEQ multiplex PCR, while the TCRdb copy is restricted to in-frame clones and leaves out a portion. The repertoire consists of a few hundred thousand clones, with 85% occurring once and the leading ten covering 15% to 20%. Sequencing was performed on PBMCs or T cells enriched from blood (not recorded which). The receptors were gathered from a man aged 35 to 55 who had recovered from COVID-19.

This chain links TRBV19 with TRBJ2-3; perhaps TRBD2 as D (6 bases). This CDR3 spans 14 amino acids. Between the trimmed V and J ends, which lost 4 bases and 3 bases, there was a span of 11 bases. Germline V gene lookup returns CDR1 LNHDA and CDR2 SQIVND (reference sequence). The CDR3 region is CASSTPGGTDTQYF. CDR3 sequence (DNA): TGTGCCAGTAGTACCCCCGGAGGGACAGATACGCAGTATTTT.

V and J are TRBV28 and TRBJ2-5; the match to TRBD1 covers 7 bases. The CDR3 contains 14 residues. V shed 7 bases and J 1 base; nucleotides not matched to a gene: 6. Germline V gene lookup returns CDR1 MDHEN and CDR2 SYDVKM. The CDR3 protein is CASTLQGRQETQYF. CDR3 DNA: TGTGCCAGCACCCTACAGGGGCGCCAAGAGACCCAGTACTTC. The full variable domain, in which reference TRBV28 and TRBJ2-5 provide the parts outside the CDR3, is DVKVTQSSRYLVKRTGEKVFLECVQDMDHENMFWYRQDPGLGLRLIYFSYDVKMKEKGDIPEGYSVSREKKERFSLILESASTNQTSMYLCASTLQGRQETQYFGPGTRLLVL.